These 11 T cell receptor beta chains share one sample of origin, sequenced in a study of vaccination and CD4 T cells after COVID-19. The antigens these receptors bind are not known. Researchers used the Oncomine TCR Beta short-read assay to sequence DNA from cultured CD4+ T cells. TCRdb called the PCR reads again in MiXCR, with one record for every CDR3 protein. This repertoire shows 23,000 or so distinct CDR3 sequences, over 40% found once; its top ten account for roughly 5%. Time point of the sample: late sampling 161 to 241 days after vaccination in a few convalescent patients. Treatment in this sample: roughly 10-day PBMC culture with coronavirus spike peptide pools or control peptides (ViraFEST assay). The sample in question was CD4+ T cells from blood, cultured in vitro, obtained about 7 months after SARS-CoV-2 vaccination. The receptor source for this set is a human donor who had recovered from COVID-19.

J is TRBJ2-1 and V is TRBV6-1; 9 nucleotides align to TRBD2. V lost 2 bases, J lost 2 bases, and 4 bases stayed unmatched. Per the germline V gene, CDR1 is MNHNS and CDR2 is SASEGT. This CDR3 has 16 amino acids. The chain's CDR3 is CASSELSSGTYNEQFF. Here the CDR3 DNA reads TGTGCCAGCAGTGAACTGTCTAGCGGGACCTACAATGAGCAGTTCTTC.

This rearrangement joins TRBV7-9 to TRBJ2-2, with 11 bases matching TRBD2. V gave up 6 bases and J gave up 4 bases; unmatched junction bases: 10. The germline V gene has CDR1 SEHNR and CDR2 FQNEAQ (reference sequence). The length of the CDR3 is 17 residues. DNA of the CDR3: TGTGCCAGCAGTTCTAGCGGGAGGTCCCCGAGCACCGGGGAGCTGTTTTTT. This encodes CASSSSGRSPSTGELFF. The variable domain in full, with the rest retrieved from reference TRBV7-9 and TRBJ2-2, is DTGVSQNPRHKITKRGQNVTFRCDPISEHNRLYWYRQTLGQGPEFLTYFQNEAQLEKSRLLSDRFSAERPKGSFSTLEIQRTEQGDSAMYLCASSSSGRSPSTGELFFGEGSRLTVL.

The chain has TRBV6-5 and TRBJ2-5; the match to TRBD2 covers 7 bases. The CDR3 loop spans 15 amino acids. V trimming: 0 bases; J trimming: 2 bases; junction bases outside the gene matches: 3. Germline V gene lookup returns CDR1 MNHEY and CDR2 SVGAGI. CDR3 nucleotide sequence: TGTGCCAGCAGTTACTCGGGCGGGAGACAAGAGACCCAGTACTTC. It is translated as CASSYSGGRQETQYF.

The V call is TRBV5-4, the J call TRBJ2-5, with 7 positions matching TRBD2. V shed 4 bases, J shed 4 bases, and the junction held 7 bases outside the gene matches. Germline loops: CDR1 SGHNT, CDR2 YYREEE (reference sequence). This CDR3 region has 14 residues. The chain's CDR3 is CASSLLREAETQYF. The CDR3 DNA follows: TGTGCCAGCAGCCTTCTCCGGGAGGCAGAGACCCAGTACTTC.

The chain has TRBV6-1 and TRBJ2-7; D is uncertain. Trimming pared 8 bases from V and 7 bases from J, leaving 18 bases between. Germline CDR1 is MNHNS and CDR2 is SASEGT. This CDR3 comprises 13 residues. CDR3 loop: CASLGPARREQYF. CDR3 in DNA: TGTGCCAGCTTGGGCCCAGCTCGGCGGGAGCAGTACTTC.

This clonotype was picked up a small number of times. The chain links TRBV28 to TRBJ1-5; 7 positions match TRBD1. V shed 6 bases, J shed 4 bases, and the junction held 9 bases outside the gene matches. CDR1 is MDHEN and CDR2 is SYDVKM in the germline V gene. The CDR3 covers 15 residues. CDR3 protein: CASRRRDRVNQPQHF. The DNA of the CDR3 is TGTGCCAGCAGGCGCCGAGACAGGGTTAATCAGCCCCAGCATTTT.

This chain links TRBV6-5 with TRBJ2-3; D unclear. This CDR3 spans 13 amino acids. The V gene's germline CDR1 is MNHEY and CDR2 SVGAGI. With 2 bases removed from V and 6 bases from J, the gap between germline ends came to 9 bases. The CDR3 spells CASSYETGDTQYF. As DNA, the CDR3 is TGTGCCAGCAGTTACGAGACCGGCGATACGCAGTATTTT.

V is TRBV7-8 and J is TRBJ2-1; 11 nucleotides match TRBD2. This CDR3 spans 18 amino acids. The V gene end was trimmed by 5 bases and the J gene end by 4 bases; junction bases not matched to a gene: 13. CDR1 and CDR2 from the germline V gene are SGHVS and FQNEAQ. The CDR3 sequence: CASSPSIGLAGPYNEQFF. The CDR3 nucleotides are TGTGCCAGCAGCCCCTCTATTGGACTAGCGGGCCCTTACAATGAGCAGTTCTTC.

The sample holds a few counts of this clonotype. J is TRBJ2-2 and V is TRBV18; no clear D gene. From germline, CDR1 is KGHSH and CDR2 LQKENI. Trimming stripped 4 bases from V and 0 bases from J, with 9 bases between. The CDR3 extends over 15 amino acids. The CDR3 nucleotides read TGTGCCAGCTCACGACAAGTTACGAACACCGGGGAGCTGTTTTTT. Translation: CASSRQVTNTGELFF.

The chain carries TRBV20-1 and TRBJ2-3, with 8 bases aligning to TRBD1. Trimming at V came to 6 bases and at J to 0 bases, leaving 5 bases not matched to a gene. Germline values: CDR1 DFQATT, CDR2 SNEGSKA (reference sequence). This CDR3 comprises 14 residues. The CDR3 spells CSAKGQGSTDTQYF. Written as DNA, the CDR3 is TGCAGTGCCAAAGGACAGGGTAGCACAGATACGCAGTATTTT.

This chain's CDR3 is CASSSGQDTEAFF. For the CDR3, the DNA is TGTGCCAGCAGCTCCGGGCAGGACACTGAAGCTTTCTTT. This sequence joins TRBV11-3 and TRBJ1-1, with D hard to call. The germline V gene has CDR1 SGHNT and CDR2 YENEEA. The CDR3 loop spans 13 amino acids. Trimming removed 4 bases from V and 3 bases from J, with 9 bases in between.